This T cell receptor (beta chain) was obtained from a study of cytomegalovirus exposure and HLA in healthy donors (dated by TCRdb to the late 2010s). At the level of the whole study: An earlier analysis of roughly 630 of the donors reported more than 250 Gb of sequence data and 117 million unique TCR beta sequences from about 179 million T cells. An early release that covered fewer than 800 HLA-typed donors contained approximately 300 gigabases of sequencing data and tens of millions of unique TCR sequences. Among the approximately 430 genotyped donors, about 83% belonged to the genetic ancestry cluster associated with self-reported Caucasian donors. The study aimed to test whether cataloging public T cell receptors could reveal signatures of past pathogen exposure. The study profiled the T cell repertoires of fewer than 850 subjects by immunosequencing and related them to cytomegalovirus serostatus. Besides the first cohort of 666 subjects, a separate validation cohort made up of 120 different subjects was used. To predict cytomegalovirus infection status, the study combined high-throughput TCR immunosequencing, statistical association of individual TCRs with disease status, and machine learning. To study patterns of TCR occurrence, a later analysis re-analyzed previously published TCR beta repertoires from more than 550 donors and added high-resolution HLA genotyping. In the later analysis, no new phenotypic data were used to find candidate immune exposures; instead, reliance was placed on TCR beta sequences and their occurrence across donors. An earlier analysis of several hundred of the donors applied high-throughput TCR beta sequencing to assess whether each TCR beta V gene segment acted as functional or pseudogenic. Donor age, sex, ethnicity and CMV serostatus were compiled alongside the repertoire data. A later genetic analysis took genome-wide SNP genotypes for about three fifths of the 666 donors and used that subset as a discovery cohort. All discovery cohort repertoires had been generated using a single sequencing platform. Both class I and class II loci were covered by HLA typing, at four-digit resolution. Typing coverage differed by locus: A, B, C, DRB1 and DQB1 were typed in roughly 629-640 donors, DQA1 in roughly 500, DPA1 in some 570, and DPB1 in just under 490. A handful of DR-DQ haplotypes were handled as single units for association and clustering because linkage in the cohort was strong. On average, roughly 240,000 unique TCR beta nucleotide sequences were sequenced per donor among a few hundred genotyped donors of the cohort, with roughly 18% of those sequences being non-productive. What the work shows at the level of the full study, not this receptor alone: A total of about 150 TCR beta chains were listed by the study as associated with cytomegalovirus. The only immune exposure information available for the cohort was CMV serostatus. Because some donors lacked HLA typing at each locus, the association tests relied only on the typed subset. Specific HLA alleles were associated with 15,000 to 20,000 TCR beta sequences at a false discovery rate of 0.05 in a later analysis. According to the authors, the approach could potentially be generalized to other disease states and immunological phenotypes. In a later analysis, HLA-associated TCR beta chains showed more clonal expansion and lower generation probabilities than non-associated chains that were equally common. Assigning TCR associations to individual alleles was difficult when HLA alleles, especially DR and DQ, strongly co-occurred. A cluster of highly shared sequence variants was judged likely to be a technical artifact of the sequencing pipeline. The earlier analysis of 587 of the donors excluded around 17 rarely observed V segments, including chromosome 9 orphons, because counts were too low. A further reported finding was that TCR beta sequences accurately predicted the HLA-A and HLA-B alleles for most subjects in the first cohort. In a later genetic analysis, fewer N-insertions in productive TCRs were reported among donors in an Asian-associated ancestry cluster than the roughly 710-donor mean. A later analysis found that TCR association rates varied across HLA loci, with DRB1 alleles showing the most associated TCRs and HLA-C alleles the fewest. The 87-base-pair reads could not distinguish some IMGT-functional V segments, including TRBV6-2 and TRBV6-3, so those segments were excluded. Linkage disequilibrium might explain the correlated functional status among segregating V segments, but an unknown experimental factor could not be excluded. Sequencing depth was assumed to be roughly uniform across donors in the presence/absence analyses, though that assumption may not hold. V-gene and J-gene trimming of TCR beta chains was associated with a missense DCLRE1C variant in a later genetic analysis, and the association was replicated in an independent cohort. Most CMV-associated TCR beta chains appeared to be HLA-restricted in a later analysis, and the HLA associations seemed to be driven largely by CMV exposure. A few of the identified cytomegalovirus-associated TCR beta chains were confirmed in vitro to be specific for cytomegalovirus antigens. Only TCR beta chains were sequenced in this cohort, and the absence of alpha or paired-chain data limited detectable features. Broadly in line with IMGT annotations, most TCR beta V segments showed up in productive rearrangements about 90% or about 30% of the time in an earlier analysis of several hundred of the donors. A later analysis reported that several top co-occurrence clusters appeared linked to parvovirus B19, influenza, CMV and Epstein-Barr virus. Cytomegalovirus status was reported to be diagnosed by the classifier with high specificity and sensitivity in both the original and validation cohorts. Most TCR sequences were observed very rarely across donors, whereas some public TCRs were present in many individuals.

Remarks on this clone: Its cognate antigen has yet to be identified. No quality values exist for individual bases; no much larger clone is one base distant.

CDR1 and CDR2 are read off the germline V gene as MNHNS and SASEGT. Including cysteine and phenylalanine, the CDR3 has 10 amino acids. The DNA shown is the 30-base CDR3, in frame from base 1. The trim is 3 bases for V and 7 bases for J, with a gap of 3 bases between the germline ends. Library construction relied on the immunoSEQ multiplex PCR assay. The multiplex PCR relied on a mix of 60 forward primers for TCR Vbeta segments and 13 reverse primers for TCR Jbeta segments. The CDR3 region of rearranged TCR beta genes was amplified from genomic DNA by a multiplex PCR assay. The amplified TCR beta libraries were sequenced on the Illumina HiSeq System as 87-base-pair reads. The original methods were these. In a later analysis, roughly 80 million unique TCR beta chains were counted across the 500 to 700 repertoires, and roughly 10 million of these chains were shared by at least two donors. Raw reads were error-corrected and collapsed into unique sequences with a nearest-neighbor algorithm that merged closely related sequences to remove PCR and sequencing errors. CDR3 sequences were aligned to IMGT reference sequences to assign V, D and J gene segments. For a sequence to be retained, at least a six-nucleotide match to both a V gene segment and a J gene segment was required. Rearrangements were called productive when the CDR3 lacked stop codons and stayed in frame with V and J; all others were non-productive. CDR3 was defined according to IMGT convention as the region running from the second conserved V-encoded cysteine to the conserved J-encoded phenylalanine. In an earlier analysis of more than 550 of the donors, sequences lacking an unambiguous match to a single V gene segment were excluded. In an earlier analysis of roughly 500 of the donors, V segments were called functional above 56.7% productive rearrangements and were called segregating when the between-donor standard deviation exceeded 5%. A statistical classification framework was developed to diagnose cytomegalovirus status using the catalog of TCR beta chain sequences. In a later analysis, TCR nucleotide sequences were compared against IMGT/GENE-DB human TR gene sequences so that V and J genes could be assigned. Using the TCRdist pipeline, a later analysis assigned CDR3 sequences along with most-parsimonious VDJ recombination scenarios. In a later analysis, every TCR beta chain was defined by the combination of its CDR3 amino acid sequence and its V-gene family, and reads without a unique V-gene family were dropped. A later analysis removed over 500 highly shared, low-generation-probability nucleotide sequences to deal with suspected cross-contamination and a sequencing artifact. In a later analysis, a clonal expansion index was calculated for each public chain from normalized within-repertoire ranks of inferred template counts. In a later analysis, generation probabilities were computed using a VDJ recombination model fitted to out-of-frame rearrangements, and the results were checked against IGoR. In a later analysis, TCR-TCR, TCR-HLA and TCR-CMV co-occurrence was scored with hypergeometric tests, and a repertoire-size bias correction was applied to TCR pairs. To estimate false discovery rates, a later analysis permuted the HLA or CMV assignments 20 times. In a later analysis, co-occurring TCRs were grouped using DBSCAN, with TCRdist sequence similarity added in when clustering inside HLA-allele-positive subsets. Repertoires with fewer than 30,000 or more than 120,000 public chains, plus five repertoires with anomalous nucleotide sharing, were excluded from co-occurrence clustering. TCRdb holds this immuneACCESS table with in-frame rearrangements only. Some clones are missing; in checked studies, unresolved V genes explain under half, and the rest has no known cause. That table is the source of V, J and clone size, and D and trimming were worked out from the DNA. The sample table contains 160,000 or so clones; only one count was recorded for 70% of them. The top ten constitute roughly 4.5% of the sample.

The cohort consisted of 670 or so healthy bone marrow donors. All cohort members were sampled while nominally healthy, although unrecorded immune exposures were likely present. The donor tested CMV seropositive and was one of the 289 seropositive cohort members. Every donor gave a peripheral blood sample, and the peripheral blood mononuclear cells from that sample were used for TCR beta sequencing. Genomic DNA extraction from the blood cell samples was performed with the Qiagen DNeasy Blood Extraction Kit. The specimen was PBMCs. Rearrangement joined TRBV6-1 to TRBJ1-1; the D gene is not confidently resolved. The clonotype originates from a young man in good health and CMV-seropositive. The CDR3 sequence is CASSDLEAFF. The DNA sequence is TGTGCCAGCAGTGACCTTGAAGCTTTCTTT.